The next 25 T cell receptor beta chains were all read from a single sample in a study of OX40 agonist ivuxolimab in advanced cancers. The assay was immunoSEQ multiplex PCR, and TCRdb's table has in-frame clones only and misses some. The repertoire holds about 22,000 clones, 80% to 85% seen once, with approximately 37% in the top ten. Sequenced material: CD4+ or CD8+ T cells sorted from blood, taken in a trial of the OX40 agonist ivuxolimab. Source of these receptors: an adult with an advanced solid tumor such as melanoma, head and neck, liver or kidney cancer.

The V call is TRBV25-1, the J call TRBJ2-5, with 7 bases lining up with TRBD1. With 6 bases clipped from V and 5 bases from J, the junction kept 12 bases outside the gene matches. The V gene's germline CDR1 is MGHDK and CDR2 SYGVNS. The CDR3 runs 15 residues. In DNA, the CDR3 is TGTGCCAGCAGCCGGACCGGGACAGTATGGGAGACCCAGTACTTC. This codes for CASSRTGTVWETQYF. The variable domain in full, with the rest retrieved from reference TRBV25-1 and TRBJ2-5, is EADIYQTPRYLVIGTGKKITLECSQTMGHDKMYWYQQDPGMELHLIHYSYGVNSTEKGDLSSESTVSRIRTEHFPLTLESARPSHTSQYLCASSRTGTVWETQYFGPGTRLLVL.

This rearrangement joins TRBV10-1 to TRBJ2-7, with a possible D match to TRBD2 (5 bases). Germline V gives CDR1 WNHNN, CDR2 SYGVQD (reference sequence). There are 14 residues in the CDR3. The V and J ends lost 3 bases and 4 bases respectively, with 13 bases between them. The CDR3 sequence: CASSDGLSGYEQYF. CDR3 nucleotides: TGCGCCAGCAGTGATGGGCTCTCGGGGTACGAGCAGTACTTC.

V and J are TRBV4-3 and TRBJ1-2, with D hard to call. Germline-derived CDR1 and CDR2 are LGHNA and YSLEER. V dropped 1 base and J dropped 0 bases, with 9 bases sitting between them. This CDR3 region has 15 residues. The CDR3 sequence: CASSQGLAANYGYTF. The DNA of the CDR3 is TGCGCCAGCAGCCAAGGATTGGCAGCTAACTATGGCTACACCTTC.

The rearrangement uses TRBV27 and TRBJ1-6; 8 bases map to TRBD1. The CDR3 is 16 amino acids. Unmatched junction bases numbered 10, after V lost 4 bases and J lost 8 bases. The germline V gene encodes CDR1 MNHEY and CDR2 SMNVEV (reference sequence). CDR3 amino acids: CASSSSQGAEDSPLHF. CDR3 in DNA: TGTGCCAGCAGTTCCAGCCAGGGGGCAGAGGATTCACCCCTCCACTTT.

This chain connects TRBV5-6 to TRBJ1-5, with D perhaps TRBD1 (6 bases). V lost 4 bases to trimming and J lost 2 bases, with 16 bases between them. The CDR3 is 16 amino acids. CDR1 and CDR2 from the germline V gene are SGHDT and YYEEEE. The CDR3: CASSPGTPGGNQPQHF. CDR3 nucleotides: TGTGCCAGCAGCCCCGGGACACCCGGGGGCAATCAGCCCCAGCATTTT.

The chain uses TRBV5-5 and TRBJ2-2; 10 nucleotides line up with TRBD2. The length of the CDR3 is 18 residues. In germline, CDR1 is SGHKS, CDR2 YYEKEE (reference sequence). The V segment lost 1 base and the J segment 0 bases; nucleotides outside the gene matches: 6. The CDR3 DNA reads as TGTGCCAGCAGCTTGACTAGCGGGGCCCTCGCGAACACCGGGGAGCTGTTTTTT. This sequence encodes CASSLTSGALANTGELFF.

Relative to its sample, this clone is medium-sized. This rearrangement joins TRBV7-9 to TRBJ1-2; D is possibly TRBD1 (5 bases). The CDR3 spans 14 residues. V lost 1 base and J lost 2, with 8 bases in between. Germline lookup yields CDR1 SEHNR and CDR2 FQNEAQ (reference sequence). CDR3 loop: CASSLVGDNYGYTF. CDR3 DNA: TGTGCCAGCAGCTTAGTGGGGGACAACTATGGCTACACCTTC.

This chain joins TRBV27 and TRBJ2-7, with 8 positions matching TRBD2. The CDR3 is 16 residues long. The junction had 4 bases not matched to a gene; V was cut back by 0 bases and J by 0 bases. The germline V gene encodes CDR1 MNHEY and CDR2 SMNVEV (reference sequence). The CDR3 loop reads CASSLSVAGSSYEQYF. CDR3 coding DNA: TGTGCCAGCAGTTTATCTGTAGCGGGGAGCTCCTACGAGCAGTACTTC.

The J gene is TRBJ2-3, the V gene TRBV7-9, with 10 positions matching TRBD2. V shed 4 bases, J shed 2 bases, and the junction held 6 bases outside the gene matches. Germline V gene data show CDR1 as SEHNR and CDR2 as FQNEAQ (reference sequence). This CDR3 is built from 16 residues. The DNA for the CDR3 is TGTGCCAGCAGCTCACTAGCGGGGCCACACACAGATACGCAGTATTTT. This encodes CASSSLAGPHTDTQYF.

The chain employs TRBV6-1 and TRBJ2-5; 10 bases are shared with TRBD1. The end of the DNA fits TRBJ2-7 better, so the J call may be wrong. The CDR3 is 16 residues long. CDR1 and CDR2 from the germline V gene are MNHNS and SASEGT. Here the CDR3 DNA reads TGTGCCAGCAGTGAAGGGGCGGGACAGGGGTCCTACGAGCAGTACTTC. Protein product: CASSEGAGQGSYEQYF.

The chain joins TRBV27 to TRBJ2-1, with 9 bases lining up with TRBD1. The CDR3 runs to 14 residues. Germline-derived CDR1 and CDR2 are MNHEY and SMNVEV (reference sequence). V shed 7 bases, J shed 0 bases, and the junction held 1 base outside the gene matches. The CDR3 spells CASTTGGSYNEQFF. CDR3 DNA: TGTGCCAGCACGACAGGGGGCTCCTACAATGAGCAGTTCTTC.

The rearrangement links TRBV6-6 to TRBJ2-7; TRBD2 matches at 8 bases. V shed 4 bases and J 2 bases; nucleotides not matched to a gene: 10. Germline V gives CDR1 MNHNY, CDR2 SVGAGI (reference sequence). CDR3 length equals 16 residues. CDR3 amino acids: CASSSTLAEHAYEQYF. The CDR3 nucleotides are TGTGCCAGCAGTTCCACACTAGCGGAGCACGCCTACGAGCAGTACTTC.

V is TRBV23-1 and J is TRBJ2-3; D possibly corresponds to TRBD1 (5 bases). TRBV23-1 carries the ORF label, with uncertain function. The CDR3 spans 17 residues. V was shortened by 2 bases and J by 2 bases, with 17 bases between the two germline ends. Here the CDR3 DNA reads TGCGCCAGCAGTCAACTGGGTTGGGGCAGCTTCACAGATACGCAGTATTTT. This codes for CASSQLGWGSFTDTQYF.

V usage is TRBV13 and J usage is TRBJ2-7, with D perhaps matching TRBD1 or TRBD2 (5 bases each). The CDR3 sequence is 14 residues long. The V end lost 5 bases, the J end lost 0 bases, and 11 bases lay between the germline ends. Looked up from germline, CDR1 is PRHDT and CDR2 is FYEKMQ (reference sequence). CDR3 in amino acids: CASSPGAPSYEQYF. The CDR3, as DNA: TGTGCCAGCAGCCCCGGGGCCCCCTCCTACGAGCAGTACTTC. Based on the CDR3 plus reference TRBV13 and TRBJ2-7, the full variable domain is AAGVIQSPRHLIKEKRETATLKCYPIPRHDTVYWYQQGPGQDPQFLISFYEKMQSDKGSIPDRFSAQQFSDYHSELNMSSLELGDSALYFCASSPGAPSYEQYFGPGTRLTVT.

V gene TRBV15 combines with J gene TRBJ1-5; D is unclear. The CDR3 spans 14 residues. Germline V CDR1 and CDR2: LNHNV, YYDKDF (reference sequence). V was trimmed by 8 bases and J by 2 bases, leaving 13 bases between them. The CDR3 protein is CATAGWLGNQPQHF. The CDR3 DNA reads as TGTGCCACCGCCGGGTGGTTAGGCAATCAGCCCCAGCATTTT.

V and J are TRBV5-6 and TRBJ2-1; TRBD2 matches at 9 bases. The CDR3 loop spans 15 amino acids. The ends lost 0 bases at V and 8 bases at J; junction bases unmatched: 6. The V gene's germline CDR1 is SGHDT and CDR2 YYEEEE. The CDR3 DNA sequence: TGTGCCAGCAGCTTGGGTAGCGGGAGTGGGGATGAGCAGTTCTTC. This encodes CASSLGSGSGDEQFF. Supplemented by reference TRBV5-6 and TRBJ2-1, the full variable domain reads DAGVTQSPTHLIKTRGQQVTLRCSPKSGHDTVSWYQQALGQGPQFIFQYYEEEERQRGNFPDRFSGHQFPNYSSELNVNALLLGDSALYLCASSLGSGSGDEQFFGPGTRLTVL.

This clone was observed a single time. The genes are TRBV14 and TRBJ2-3, with D uncertain. The CDR3 is 17 residues long. V was pared by 0 bases and J by 1 base, with 14 bases between. CDR1 is SGHDN and CDR2 is FVKESK in the germline V gene. In nucleotides, the CDR3 is TGTGCCAGCAGCCAAGATCCCACGGGTAGTGGCACAGATACGCAGTATTTT. It yields the protein CASSQDPTGSGTDTQYF.

The chain combines TRBV5-4 with TRBJ2-5; 8 bases align to TRBD2. V lost 2 bases to trimming and J lost 4 bases; unmatched junction nucleotides: 7. Germline V CDR1 and CDR2: SGHNT, YYREEE (reference sequence). The CDR3 consists of 15 residues. Written as DNA, the CDR3 is TGTGCCAGCAGCTTCCGGACTAGCCCCACAGAGACCCAGTACTTC. It translates to CASSFRTSPTETQYF.

Only one count was recorded for this clone. The V gene is TRBV7-9, the J gene TRBJ1-2; D gene uncertain. The germline gives CDR1 SEHNR, CDR2 FQNEAQ (reference sequence). V lost 5 bases and J lost 1, with 14 bases in between. CDR3 length equals 15 residues. CDR3 in amino acids: CASSLPISDNYGYTF. The CDR3, as DNA: TGTGCCAGCAGCCTCCCTATTAGTGATAACTATGGCTACACCTTC. Together with reference TRBV7-9 and TRBJ1-2, the CDR3 gives the full variable domain: DTGVSQNPRHKITKRGQNVTFRCDPISEHNRLYWYRQTLGQGPEFLTYFQNEAQLEKSRLLSDRFSAERPKGSFSTLEIQRTEQGDSAMYLCASSLPISDNYGYTFGSGTRLTVV.

This clone qualifies as large. This same CDR3 is encoded by further DNA sequences in the sample. The chain couples TRBV5-4 to TRBJ1-2; no reliable D call. CDR1 and CDR2 from the germline V gene are SGHNT and YYREEE (reference sequence). V gave up 0 bases and J gave up 4 bases, with 7 bases separating them. This CDR3 is built from 13 residues. The CDR3 coding sequence is TGTGCCAGCAGCTTGGGAGGGCCCTATGGCTACACCTTC. The encoded protein is CASSLGGPYGYTF.

The CDR3 bases are TGTGCCAGCAGCTTAGAAGCGGGGGGGCCGTCCTACGAGCAGTACTTC. It is translated as CASSLEAGGPSYEQYF. The chain recombines TRBV11-2 with TRBJ2-7, with 10 bases fitting TRBD2. Germline assignment: CDR1 SGHAT and CDR2 FQNNGV. V lost 0 bases, J lost 1 base, and 3 bases stayed unmatched. The CDR3 sequence is 16 residues long.

This chain joins TRBV7-6 and TRBJ2-2, with 7 bases that match TRBD2. There are 17 residues in the CDR3. Trimming cost V 5 bases and J 5 bases; bases outside gene matches: 14. Germline assignment: CDR1 SGHVS and CDR2 FNYEAQ. The CDR3 coding sequence is TGTGCCAGCAGCCTTATAGCGGGCCCCCCTGGGACCGGGGAGCTGTTTTTT. It translates to CASSLIAGPPGTGELFF.

V usage is TRBV6-6 and J usage is TRBJ1-5, with 9 positions matching TRBD1. Germline V CDR1 and CDR2: MNHNY, SVGAGI (reference sequence). The CDR3 totals 16 residues. V lost 6 bases, J lost 3 bases, and 9 bases stayed unmatched. The CDR3 loop is CASSQLDRGNNQPQHF. The CDR3 DNA reads as TGTGCCAGCAGCCAACTGGACAGGGGAAACAATCAGCCCCAGCATTTT.

The chain links TRBV5-4 to TRBJ2-4, with D perhaps TRBD2 (5 bases). With the DNA end fitting TRBJ2-7 better, the J assignment may be wrong. This CDR3 has 13 amino acids. Per germline, CDR1 SGHNT and CDR2 YYREEE (reference sequence). CDR3: CASSLDRGNEQYF. The CDR3 coding sequence is TGTGCCAGCAGCTTGGACCGGGGAAACGAGCAGTACTTC.

The V and J genes are TRBV7-8 and TRBJ2-7; 8 bases match TRBD2. The length of the CDR3 is 16 residues. The V segment lost 1 base and the J segment 5 bases; nucleotides outside the gene matches: 10. Per germline, CDR1 SGHVS and CDR2 FQNEAQ. The chain's CDR3 is CASSLGVDSGVNEQYF. The CDR3 nucleotides read TGTGCCAGCAGCTTAGGCGTTGATAGCGGGGTGAACGAGCAGTACTTC.